The subject of this entry is one TCR beta chain. The target antigen is unknown. This table comes from immunoSEQ multiplex PCR, and its TCRdb copy is limited to in-frame clones, with some not included. The repertoire has around 190,000 clones, 75% to 90% of them found once; the top ten carry about 17%. This specimen comes from a study of cytomegalovirus exposure and HLA in healthy donors. Study summary: The roughly 110 validation repertoires used the same platform as the roughly 700 first-cohort repertoires (as reported by a later analysis). Study-wide results and limits: According to a subsequent analysis, TCR clusters from the first cohort were inclined to appear together in the 110 or so validation repertoires. Reports indicated that the classifier achieved high specificity and sensitivity in diagnosing cytomegalovirus status. Rare TCR sequences dominated, though some public TCRs recurred in many donors.

This CDR3 region has 14 residues. The germline gives CDR1 MGHRA, CDR2 YSYEKL. V lost 1 base and J 7 bases, leaving 13 bases between the germline ends. The receptor comes from a man between 18 and 35 years old in good health and CMV-seropositive. Input material: PBMCs. The chain recombines TRBV4-1 with TRBJ1-2, with D perhaps TRBD1 (6 bases). Here the CDR3 DNA reads TGCGCCAGCAGCCAAGTACAGGGTAGCACTGGCTACACCTTC. Translated, it gives CASSQVQGSTGYTF.